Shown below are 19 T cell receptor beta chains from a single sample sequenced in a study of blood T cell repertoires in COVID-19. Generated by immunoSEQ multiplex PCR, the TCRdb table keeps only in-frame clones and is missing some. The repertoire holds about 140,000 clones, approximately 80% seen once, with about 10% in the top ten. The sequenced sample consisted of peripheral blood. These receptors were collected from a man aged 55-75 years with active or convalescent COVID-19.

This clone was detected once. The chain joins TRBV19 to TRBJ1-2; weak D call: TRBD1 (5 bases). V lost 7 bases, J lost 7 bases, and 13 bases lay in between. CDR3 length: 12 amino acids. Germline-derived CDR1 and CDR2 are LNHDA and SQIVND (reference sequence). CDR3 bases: TGTGCCAGTAAAAGGCTGGGGCTTGGCTACACCTTC. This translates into CASKRLGLGYTF.

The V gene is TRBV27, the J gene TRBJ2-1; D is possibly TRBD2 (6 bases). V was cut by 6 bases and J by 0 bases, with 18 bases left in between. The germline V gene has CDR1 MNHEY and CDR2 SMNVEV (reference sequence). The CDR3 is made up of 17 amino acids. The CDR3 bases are TGTGCCAGCAGAATCACACCCCGGACTACCTCCTACAATGAGCAGTTCTTC. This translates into CASRITPRTTSYNEQFF.

CDR3: CASSDPGRSRDTQYF. The CDR3 DNA reads TGTGCCAGCAGTGATCCGGGAAGGTCGAGGGATACGCAGTATTTT. The chain recombines TRBV6-4 with TRBJ2-3, with D possibly matching TRBD2 (5 bases). Between the trimmed V and J ends, which lost 3 bases and 6 bases, there was a span of 16 bases. This CDR3 comprises 15 residues. The germline V gene encodes CDR1 MRHNA and CDR2 SNTAGT.

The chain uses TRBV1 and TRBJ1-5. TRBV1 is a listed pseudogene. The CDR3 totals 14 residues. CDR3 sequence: CTSSQDPKHQPQHF. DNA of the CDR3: TGCACCAGCAGCCAAGACCCGAAGCATCAGCCCCAGCATTTT.

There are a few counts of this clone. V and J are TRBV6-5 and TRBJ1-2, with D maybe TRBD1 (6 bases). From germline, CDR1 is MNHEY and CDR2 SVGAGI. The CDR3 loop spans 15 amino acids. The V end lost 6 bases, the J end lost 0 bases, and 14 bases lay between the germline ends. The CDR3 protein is CASSVTGTANYGYTF. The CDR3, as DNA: TGTGCCAGCAGCGTTACAGGGACCGCTAACTATGGCTACACCTTC.

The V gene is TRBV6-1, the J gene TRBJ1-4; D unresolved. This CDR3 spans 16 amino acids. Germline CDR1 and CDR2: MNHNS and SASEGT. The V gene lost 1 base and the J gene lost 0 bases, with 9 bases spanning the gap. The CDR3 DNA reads TGTGCCAGCAGTGAAGGAGGGATTGCAACTAATGAAAAACTGTTTTTT. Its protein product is CASSEGGIATNEKLFF.

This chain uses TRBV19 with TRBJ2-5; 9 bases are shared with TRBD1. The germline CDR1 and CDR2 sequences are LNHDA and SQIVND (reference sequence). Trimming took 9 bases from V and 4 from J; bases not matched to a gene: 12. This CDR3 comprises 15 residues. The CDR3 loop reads CASASFGQGRETQYF. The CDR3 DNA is TGTGCCAGCGCCAGTTTTGGACAGGGGAGAGAGACCCAGTACTTC.

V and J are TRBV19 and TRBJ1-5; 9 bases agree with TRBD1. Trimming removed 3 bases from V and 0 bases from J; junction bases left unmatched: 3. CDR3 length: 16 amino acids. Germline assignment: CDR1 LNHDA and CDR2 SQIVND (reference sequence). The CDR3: CASSMGQGYSNQPQHF. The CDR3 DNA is TGTGCCAGTAGTATGGGACAGGGTTATAGCAATCAGCCCCAGCATTTT.

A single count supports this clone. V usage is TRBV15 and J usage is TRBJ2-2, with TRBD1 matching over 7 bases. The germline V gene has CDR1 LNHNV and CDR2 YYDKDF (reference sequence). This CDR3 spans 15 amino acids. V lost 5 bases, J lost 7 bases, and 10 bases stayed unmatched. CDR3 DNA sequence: TGTGCCACCAGCCACCGGGACAGATCGAACGGGGAGCTGTTTTTT. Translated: CATSHRDRSNGELFF.

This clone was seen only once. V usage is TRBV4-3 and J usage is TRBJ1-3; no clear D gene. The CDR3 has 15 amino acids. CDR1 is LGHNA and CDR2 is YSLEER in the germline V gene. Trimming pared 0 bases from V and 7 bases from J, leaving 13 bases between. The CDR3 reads CASSQERSRENTIYF. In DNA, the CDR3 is TGCGCCAGCAGCCAAGAACGGAGTAGAGAGAACACCATATATTTT.

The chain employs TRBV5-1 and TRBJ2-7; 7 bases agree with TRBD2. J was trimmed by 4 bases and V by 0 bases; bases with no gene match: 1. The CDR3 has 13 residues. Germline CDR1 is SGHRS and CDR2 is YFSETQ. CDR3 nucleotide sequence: TGCGCCAGCAGCTTGGCGGGACTATACGAGCAGTACTTC. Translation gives CASSLAGLYEQYF.

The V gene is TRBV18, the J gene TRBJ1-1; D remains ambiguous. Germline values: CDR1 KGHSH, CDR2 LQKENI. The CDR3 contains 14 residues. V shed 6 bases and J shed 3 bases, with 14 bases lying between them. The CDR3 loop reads CASSWSERDTEAFF. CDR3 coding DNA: TGTGCCAGCTCCTGGTCTGAACGGGACACTGAAGCTTTCTTT. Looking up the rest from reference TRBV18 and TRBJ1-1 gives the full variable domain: NAGVMQNPRHLVRRRGQEARLRCSPMKGHSHVYWYRQLPEEGLKFMVYLQKENIIDESGMPKERFSAEFPKEGPSILRIQQVVRGDSAAYFCASSWSERDTEAFFGQGTRLTVV.

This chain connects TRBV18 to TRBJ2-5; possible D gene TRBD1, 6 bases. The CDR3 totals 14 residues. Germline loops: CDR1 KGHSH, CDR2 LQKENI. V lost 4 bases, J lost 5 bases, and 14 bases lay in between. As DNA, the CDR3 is TGTGCCAGCTCACTATTGGACAGTGCCGAGACCCAGTACTTC. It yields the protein CASSLLDSAETQYF.

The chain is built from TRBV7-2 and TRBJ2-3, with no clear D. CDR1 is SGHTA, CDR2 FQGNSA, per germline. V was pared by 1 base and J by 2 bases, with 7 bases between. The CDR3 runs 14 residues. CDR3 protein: CASSLGGFTDTQYF. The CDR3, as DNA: TGTGCCAGCAGCTTAGGCGGCTTCACAGATACGCAGTATTTT.

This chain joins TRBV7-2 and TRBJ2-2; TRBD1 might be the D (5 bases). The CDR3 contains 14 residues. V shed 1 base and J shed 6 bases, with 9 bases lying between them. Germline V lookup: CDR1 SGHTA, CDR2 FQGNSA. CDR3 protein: CASSLVTGSGELFF. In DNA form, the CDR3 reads TGTGCCAGCAGCTTAGTCACAGGTTCCGGGGAGCTGTTTTTT. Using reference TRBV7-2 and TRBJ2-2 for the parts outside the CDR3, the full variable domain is GAGVSQSPSNKVTEKGKDVELRCDPISGHTALYWYRQSLGQGLEFLIYFQGNSAPDKSGLPSDRFSAERTGGSVSTLTIQRTQQEDSAVYLCASSLVTGSGELFFGEGSRLTVL.

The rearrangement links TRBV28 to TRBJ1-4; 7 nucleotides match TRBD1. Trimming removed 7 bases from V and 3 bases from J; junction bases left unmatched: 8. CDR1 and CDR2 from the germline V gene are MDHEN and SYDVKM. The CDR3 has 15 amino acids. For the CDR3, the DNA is TGTGCCAGCAAAACAGAGGGGGCCTCTAATGAAAAACTGTTTTTT. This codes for CASKTEGASNEKLFF. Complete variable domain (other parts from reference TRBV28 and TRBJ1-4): DVKVTQSSRYLVKRTGEKVFLECVQDMDHENMFWYRQDPGLGLRLIYFSYDVKMKEKGDIPEGYSVSREKKERFSLILESASTNQTSMYLCASKTEGASNEKLFFGSGTQLSVL.

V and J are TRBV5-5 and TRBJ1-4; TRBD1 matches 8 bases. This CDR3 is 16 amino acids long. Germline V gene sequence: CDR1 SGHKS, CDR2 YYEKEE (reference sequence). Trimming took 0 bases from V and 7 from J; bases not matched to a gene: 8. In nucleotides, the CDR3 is TGTGCCAGCAGCTTGGGAGACAGGGGACACGGTGAAAAACTGTTTTTT. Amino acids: CASSLGDRGHGEKLFF.

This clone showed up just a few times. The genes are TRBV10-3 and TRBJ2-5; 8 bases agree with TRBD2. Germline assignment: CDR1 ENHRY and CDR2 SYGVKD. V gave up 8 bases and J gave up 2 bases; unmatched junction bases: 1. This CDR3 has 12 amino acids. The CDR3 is CAIGLAQETQYF. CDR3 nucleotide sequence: TGTGCCATCGGACTAGCACAAGAGACCCAGTACTTC.

In nucleotides, the CDR3 is TGTGCCAGCAGCCTCATCGAGACAGGAAGGAACACTGAAGCTTTCTTT. Encoded protein: CASSLIETGRNTEAFF. The chain couples TRBV9 to TRBJ1-1, with D possibly being TRBD1 (6 bases). The CDR3 covers 16 residues. The germline CDR1 and CDR2 sequences are SGDLS and YYNGEE. The germline V and J ends were trimmed by 4 bases and 1 base, with 17 bases remaining between them.